This is a list of T cell receptor beta chains from one sample in a study of response to subunit inactivated influenza vaccine. TCRdb used MiXCR to reprocess the RT-PCR reads, holding one entry per CDR3 protein. The table lists 500,000 to 600,000 distinct CDR3 sequences, 14% of them singletons. The source was PBMCs from blood, collected roughly 13 days after vaccination. These TCRs come from a man over 45 who received an inactivated influenza vaccine. Each CDR3 is given with its conserved first and last residue. D genes are given only for firm matches. Clone sizes are given selectively: once, few, many, or a class where the clone is expanded.

abundance: many
d_gene: NA
v_gene: TRBV7-9
j_gene: TRBJ2-7
CDR3aa: CASSLIENYEQYF
CDR3nt: TGTGCCAGCAGCTTAATAGAAAACTACGAGCAGTACTTC

abundance: NA
d_gene: TRBD1
v_gene: TRBV7-7
j_gene: TRBJ1-1
CDR3aa: CASSPGTEIMNTEAFF
CDR3nt: TGTGCTAGCAGCCCCGGGACAGAGATCATGAACACTGAAGCTTTCTTT

abundance: few
d_gene: NA
v_gene: TRBV5-1
j_gene: TRBJ1-1
CDR3aa: CASSLLDSRGTEAFF
CDR3nt: TGCGCCAGCAGCTTGCTGGACAGCCGAGGAACTGAAGCTTTCTTT

abundance: few
d_gene: NA
v_gene: TRBV25-1
j_gene: TRBJ2-1
CDR3aa: CASSECTGICEQFF
CDR3nt: TGTGCCAGCAGTGAATGTACAGGGATTTGTGAGCAGTTCTTC

abundance: NA
d_gene: NA
v_gene: TRBV4-2
j_gene: TRBJ2-7
CDR3aa: CASSQDLWTEPLADRSYEQYF
CDR3nt: TGTGCCAGCAGCCAAGATCTTTGGACAGAGCCCCTAGCGGACCGCTCCTACGAGCAGTACTTC

abundance: NA
d_gene: TRBD2
v_gene: TRBV6-1
j_gene: TRBJ2-7
CDR3aa: CASTPTSGTYRYEQYF
CDR3nt: TGTGCCAGCACCCCTACGAGCGGGACCTACCGCTACGAGCAGTACTTC

abundance: NA
d_gene: NA
v_gene: TRBV7-8
j_gene: TRBJ2-7
CDR3aa: CASSLYGESYEQYF
CDR3nt: TGTGCCAGCAGCTTGTACGGGGAGTCCTACGAGCAGTACTTC

abundance: NA
d_gene: NA
v_gene: TRBV5-6
j_gene: TRBJ2-7
CDR3aa: CASSHRDGPMGQYF
CDR3nt: TGTGCCAGCAGCCACCGGGACGGCCCGATGGGGCAGTACTTC

abundance: NA
d_gene: TRBD2
v_gene: TRBV20-1
j_gene: TRBJ2-1
CDR3aa: CSATPTSGREFF
CDR3nt: TGCAGTGCGACCCCGACTAGCGGGAGAGAGTTCTTC

abundance: few
d_gene: TRBD1
v_gene: TRBV2
j_gene: TRBJ1-1
CDR3aa: CASGQGITEAFF
CDR3nt: TGTGCCAGCGGACAGGGTATCACTGAAGCTTTCTTT

abundance: few
d_gene: NA
v_gene: TRBV3-1
j_gene: TRBJ2-5
CDR3aa: CASSPTPRPTETQYF
CDR3nt: TGTGCCAGCAGCCCAACCCCTAGGCCTACAGAGACCCAGTACTTC

abundance: many
d_gene: TRBD1
v_gene: TRBV7-9
j_gene: TRBJ2-7
CDR3aa: CASTTGGDYEQYF
CDR3nt: TGTGCCAGCACGACAGGGGGAGACTACGAGCAGTACTTC

abundance: NA
d_gene: NA
v_gene: TRBV9
j_gene: TRBJ2-2
CDR3aa: CASSLDSLNTGELFF
CDR3nt: TGTGCCAGCTCCCTGGACAGCTTGAACACCGGGGAGCTGTTTTTT

abundance: NA
d_gene: TRBD1
v_gene: TRBV6-2/TRBV6-3
j_gene: TRBJ1-5
CDR3aa: CASSYEQGVDQPQHF
CDR3nt: TGTGCCAGCAGTTACGAACAGGGGGTAGATCAGCCCCAGCATTTT

abundance: few
d_gene: NA
v_gene: TRBV18
j_gene: TRBJ2-1
CDR3aa: CASSPDSSYNEQFF
CDR3nt: TGTGCCAGCTCACCAGACAGCTCCTACAATGAGCAGTTCTTC

abundance: NA
d_gene: NA
v_gene: TRBV28
j_gene: TRBJ1-2
CDR3aa: CASFSPGYGYTF
CDR3nt: TGTGCTTCGTTCTCCCCCGGCTATGGCTACACCTTC

abundance: few
d_gene: NA
v_gene: TRBV12-3/TRBV12-4
j_gene: TRBJ1-4
CDR3aa: CASGYPYEKLFF
CDR3nt: TGTGCCAGCGGTTACCCCTATGAAAAACTGTTTTTT

abundance: NA
d_gene: TRBD2
v_gene: TRBV20-1
j_gene: TRBJ2-2
CDR3aa: CSARREGPGTGELFF
CDR3nt: TGCAGTGCTAGGCGGGAGGGCCCGGGGACCGGGGAGCTGTTTTTT

abundance: few
d_gene: NA
v_gene: TRBV12-3/TRBV12-4
j_gene: TRBJ2-7
CDR3aa: CASSRNAGYEQYF
CDR3nt: TGTGCCAGCAGCAGAAACGCCGGCTACGAGCAGTACTTC

abundance: few
d_gene: TRBD2
v_gene: TRBV28
j_gene: TRBJ2-1
CDR3aa: CASSLWTLAGGTYNEQFF
CDR3nt: TGTGCCAGCAGCTTATGGACCTTAGCGGGAGGGACCTACAATGAGCAGTTCTTC

abundance: NA
d_gene: NA
v_gene: TRBV12-3/TRBV12-4
j_gene: TRBJ2-2
CDR3aa: CASSLWLTSPNTGELFF
CDR3nt: TGTGCCAGCAGTTTATGGCTTACCTCTCCTAACACCGGGGAGCTGTTTTTT

abundance: many
d_gene: TRBD2
v_gene: TRBV29-1
j_gene: TRBJ2-2
CDR3aa: CSVNSGGLAGELFF
CDR3nt: TGCAGCGTTAACTCGGGGGGGTTGGCCGGGGAGCTGTTTTTT

abundance: few
d_gene: NA
v_gene: TRBV28
j_gene: TRBJ2-7
CDR3aa: CASSIEGYEQYF
CDR3nt: TGTGCCAGCAGTATAGAGGGCTACGAGCAGTACTTC

abundance: few
d_gene: NA
v_gene: TRBV18
j_gene: TRBJ2-2
CDR3aa: CASSTKNTGELFF
CDR3nt: TGTGCCAGCTCGACCAAGAACACCGGGGAGCTGTTTTTT

abundance: many
d_gene: TRBD1
v_gene: TRBV6-1
j_gene: TRBJ1-2
CDR3aa: CASSSLSGQGDYGYTF
CDR3nt: TGTGCCAGCAGCTCCTTATCAGGACAGGGGGACTATGGCTACACCTTC

abundance: NA
d_gene: NA
v_gene: TRBV18
j_gene: TRBJ2-7
CDR3aa: CASSRGAGNYEQYF
CDR3nt: TGTGCCAGCTCAAGGGGAGCGGGTAACTACGAGCAGTACTTC

abundance: NA
d_gene: TRBD1
v_gene: TRBV20-1
j_gene: TRBJ2-5
CDR3aa: CSAVQGIGQETQYF
CDR3nt: TGCAGTGCGGTACAGGGGATCGGACAAGAGACCCAGTACTTC

abundance: few
d_gene: NA
v_gene: TRBV2
j_gene: TRBJ2-5
CDR3aa: CASSEFRVETQYF
CDR3nt: TGTGCCAGCAGTGAATTCAGGGTTGAGACCCAGTACTTC

abundance: many
d_gene: TRBD2
v_gene: TRBV20-1
j_gene: TRBJ2-3
CDR3aa: CSASSGREDTQYF
CDR3nt: TGCAGTGCCAGTAGCGGGAGGGAAGATACGCAGTATTTT

abundance: many
d_gene: NA
v_gene: TRBV28
j_gene: TRBJ1-1
CDR3aa: CASSLMGVREAFF
CDR3nt: TGTGCCAGCAGTTTAATGGGGGTCAGGGAAGCTTTCTTT

abundance: many
d_gene: TRBD2
v_gene: TRBV30
j_gene: TRBJ2-3
CDR3aa: CAWSAGLAYGDTQYF
CDR3nt: TGTGCCTGGAGTGCGGGACTAGCGTATGGAGATACGCAGTATTTT

abundance: NA
d_gene: TRBD1
v_gene: TRBV11-2
j_gene: TRBJ1-1
CDR3aa: CASSLQQGATEAFF
CDR3nt: TGTGCCAGCAGCTTACAACAGGGGGCCACTGAAGCTTTCTTT

abundance: few
d_gene: NA
v_gene: TRBV20-1
j_gene: TRBJ1-2
CDR3aa: CSARGRGDYGYTF
CDR3nt: TGCAGTGCTAGAGGAAGGGGGGACTATGGCTACACCTTC

abundance: few
d_gene: NA
v_gene: TRBV5-1
j_gene: TRBJ2-2
CDR3aa: CASRVGYTGELFF
CDR3nt: TGCGCCAGCAGGGTAGGGTACACCGGGGAGCTGTTTTTT

abundance: NA
d_gene: TRBD1
v_gene: TRBV2
j_gene: TRBJ1-2
CDR3aa: CASKRDRSLANYGYTF
CDR3nt: TGTGCCAGCAAACGGGACAGATCACTAGCTAACTATGGCTACACCTTC

abundance: few
d_gene: NA
v_gene: TRBV12-3/TRBV12-4
j_gene: TRBJ1-2
CDR3aa: CASKPGISNYGYTF
CDR3nt: TGTGCCAGCAAACCAGGGATCTCGAACTATGGCTACACCTTC

abundance: few
d_gene: TRBD1
v_gene: TRBV20-1
j_gene: TRBJ1-4
CDR3aa: CSASHRGEDEKLFF
CDR3nt: TGCAGTGCTAGCCACAGGGGAGAAGATGAAAAACTGTTTTTT

abundance: many
d_gene: TRBD1
v_gene: TRBV12-3/TRBV12-4
j_gene: TRBJ2-3
CDR3aa: CASTPGQHTDTQYF
CDR3nt: TGTGCCAGCACCCCGGGACAGCACACAGATACGCAGTATTTT

abundance: NA
d_gene: NA
v_gene: TRBV11-2
j_gene: TRBJ2-3
CDR3aa: CASSWRGYGRPPDTQYF
CDR3nt: TGTGCCAGCAGCTGGAGAGGGTACGGTCGGCCGCCGGATACGCAGTATTTT

abundance: NA
d_gene: NA
v_gene: TRBV4-2
j_gene: TRBJ2-3
CDR3aa: CASSQLVFGASTDTQYF
CDR3nt: TGCGCCAGCAGCCAACTAGTCTTTGGCGCTAGCACAGATACGCAGTATTTT

abundance: NA
d_gene: TRBD2
v_gene: TRBV12-3/TRBV12-4
j_gene: TRBJ2-1
CDR3aa: CASRVRLAGGGNEQFF
CDR3nt: TGTGCCAGCAGGGTACGACTAGCGGGAGGAGGTAATGAGCAGTTCTTC